This entry describes one TCR beta chain. The antigen is not known. This entry comes from a study of identifying expanded T cells in peripheral blood. Study-wide findings and caveats: Technical replicates showed around 1.2 changed clones; approximately 2 weeks around 15; four weeks 19.

Repertoires were generated with immunoSEQ multiplex PCR, while TCRdb's copy carries only in-frame clones and drops some. Among tens of thousands of clones listed, around 87% were seen once. This CDR3 region has 13 residues. Per germline, CDR1 ENHRY and CDR2 SYGVKD. V lost 8 bases, J lost 1 base, and 5 bases stayed unmatched. The TCR was taken from a person between 18 and 70 years old in good health. The material sequenced was blood. The V call is TRBV10-3, the J call TRBJ2-7, with 7 bases fitting TRBD1. The CDR3 reads CAIAGTESYEQYF. For the CDR3, the DNA is TGTGCCATCGCTGGGACAGAATCCTACGAGCAGTACTTC.